This T cell receptor beta chain is drawn from a study of low-dose radiotherapy and immunotherapy resistance in tumors (dated by TCRdb to between 2020 and 2023). Looking at the study overall: Patients in Cohort 1 were given 0.5 Gy per fraction every 2 weeks, and the prescribed total PTV dose was 6.5 Gy. Patients in Cohort 2 were given 1 Gy per fraction every two weeks, for a total of 13 Gy across 26 weeks. Nivolumab and ipilimumab were both given intravenously, with nivolumab at a 240 mg flat dose every two weeks and ipilimumab at 1 mg/kg every six weeks. Every two weeks, patients got intravenous cyclophosphamide at 200 mg/m2, given one day ahead of each radiation and immunotherapy administration. Patients took aspirin 300 mg orally once daily for four cycles, starting on cycle 1 day 1. Trial participants were not randomized into treatment groups. Eight patients were included in the translational analysis: three from the first dose cohort and the first five from the second dose cohort.

This clonotype was recorded at least ten times. The clone's antigen remains unknown. Base-call qualities are not available, and no considerably larger clone is one nucleotide away. In light of the paper, this sample's time point label describes: before trial treatment. Donors were enrolled in RACIN, a single-arm phase I dose-escalation trial in which nivolumab, ipilimumab, aspirin, low-dose cyclophosphamide and low-dose radiotherapy were combined. Patients with advanced, TIL-negative solid tumors were considered eligible. V ends up 5 bases short and J 5 bases short, with an unmatched junction base count of 5. The germline V gene provides CDR1 SGHVS and CDR2 FNYEAQ. CDR3 length: 14 amino acids, cysteine to phenylalanine. CDR3 DNA is the only sequence kept; it has 42 bases, read in frame from the first base. TCRdb lists the instrument as Illumina HiSeq 2500. Superscript III and a set of TRAV- and TRBV-specific primers were used to synthesize first-strand cDNA, so that both TCRalpha and TCRbeta chains were covered. TCRs were amplified for 20 PCR cycles with Phusion, using a constant-region primer paired with the adapter attached to the V primers. The MessageAmp II aRNA Amplification Kit was used to amplify the isolated mRNA, with in vitro transcription run for 16 hours at 37 degrees C. mRNA for TCR sequencing was isolated with the Dynabeads mRNA DIRECT Purification Kit. Indexed Illumina adapters were added in a second roughly 25-cycle Phusion PCR, and the resulting products were purified with AMPure XP beads. The paper's data handling went like this. Custom Perl scripts pooled TCR sequences encoding the same protein, removed out-of-frame sequences and computed each clonotype's abundance. TCR sequences supported by only a single read were excluded from analysis. The metrics used to describe the repertoires included Shannon entropy, Gini index, clonality, richness, and the frequency of TCRs shared between repertoires. TCRdb trimmed public reads at Q25 via fastp, called clones via MiXCR and kept in-frame beta chains. Rows merge per CDR3 protein into single entries with the most common DNA and genes. TCRdb, not the original authors, processed these V and J calls. This sample lists tens of thousands of distinct CDR3 sequences; roughly 19% were detected once. Of the sample, less than 3.5% falls within the top ten clones.

Here the sequenced sample was PBMCs, taken before treatment. The sequence is built from TRBV7-6 and TRBJ1-5; 8 central nucleotides agree with TRBD1. This TCR was sampled from a male donor with prostate cancer. The DNA reads as follows: TGTGCCAGCAGCCCGACAGGGGATCATCAGCCCCAGCATTTT. Its translation is CASSPTGDHQPQHF.